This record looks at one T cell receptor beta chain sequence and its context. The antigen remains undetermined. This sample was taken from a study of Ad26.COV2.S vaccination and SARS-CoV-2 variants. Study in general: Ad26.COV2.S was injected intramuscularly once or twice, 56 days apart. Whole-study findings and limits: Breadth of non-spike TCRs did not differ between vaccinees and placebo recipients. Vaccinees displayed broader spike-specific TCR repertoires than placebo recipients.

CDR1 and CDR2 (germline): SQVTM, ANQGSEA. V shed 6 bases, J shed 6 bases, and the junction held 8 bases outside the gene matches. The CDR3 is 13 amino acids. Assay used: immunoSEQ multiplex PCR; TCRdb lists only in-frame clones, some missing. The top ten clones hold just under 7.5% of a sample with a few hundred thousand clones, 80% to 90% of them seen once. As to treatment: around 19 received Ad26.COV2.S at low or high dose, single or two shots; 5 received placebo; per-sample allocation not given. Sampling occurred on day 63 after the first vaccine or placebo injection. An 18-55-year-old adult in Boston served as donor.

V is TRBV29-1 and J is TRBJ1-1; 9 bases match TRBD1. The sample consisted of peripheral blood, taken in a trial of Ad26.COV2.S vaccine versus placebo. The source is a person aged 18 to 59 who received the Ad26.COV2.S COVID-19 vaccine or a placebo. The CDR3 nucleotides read TGCAGCGTGGGACAGGGAGGGACCTCTGAAGCTTTCTTT. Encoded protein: CSVGQGGTSEAFF.